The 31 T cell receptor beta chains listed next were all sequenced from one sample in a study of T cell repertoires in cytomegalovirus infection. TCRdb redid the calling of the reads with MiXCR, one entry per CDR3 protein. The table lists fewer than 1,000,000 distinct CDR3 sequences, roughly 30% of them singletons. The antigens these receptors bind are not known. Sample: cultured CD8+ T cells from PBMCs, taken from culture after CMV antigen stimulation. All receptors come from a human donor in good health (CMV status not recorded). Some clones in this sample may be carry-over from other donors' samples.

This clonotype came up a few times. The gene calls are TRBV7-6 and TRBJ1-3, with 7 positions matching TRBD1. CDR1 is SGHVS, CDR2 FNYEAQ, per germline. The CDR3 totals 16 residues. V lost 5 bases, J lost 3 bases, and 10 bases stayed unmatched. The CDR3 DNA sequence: TGTGCCAGCAGCCTCGACAGGGTACTGGGTGGAAACACCATATATTTT. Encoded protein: CASSLDRVLGGNTIYF.

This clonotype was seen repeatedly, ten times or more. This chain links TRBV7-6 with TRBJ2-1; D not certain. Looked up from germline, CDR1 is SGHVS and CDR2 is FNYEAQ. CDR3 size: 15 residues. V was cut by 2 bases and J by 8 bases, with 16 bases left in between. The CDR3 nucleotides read TGTGCCAGCAGCTTAACGCCGTTGCGGAATGATGAGCAGTTCTTC. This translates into CASSLTPLRNDEQFF.

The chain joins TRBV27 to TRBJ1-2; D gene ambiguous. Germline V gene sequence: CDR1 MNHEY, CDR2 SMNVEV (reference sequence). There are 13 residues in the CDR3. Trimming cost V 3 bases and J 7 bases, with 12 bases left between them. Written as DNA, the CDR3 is TGTGCCAGCAGTTTGACTTTCTATGGTGGCTACACCTTC. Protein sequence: CASSLTFYGGYTF.

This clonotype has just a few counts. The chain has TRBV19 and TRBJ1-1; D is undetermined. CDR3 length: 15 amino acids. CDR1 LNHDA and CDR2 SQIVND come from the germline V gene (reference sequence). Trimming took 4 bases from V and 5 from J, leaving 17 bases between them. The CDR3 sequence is CASSTLETRGTEAFF. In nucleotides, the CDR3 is TGTGCCAGTAGTACCCTCGAGACCCGAGGGACTGAAGCTTTCTTT.

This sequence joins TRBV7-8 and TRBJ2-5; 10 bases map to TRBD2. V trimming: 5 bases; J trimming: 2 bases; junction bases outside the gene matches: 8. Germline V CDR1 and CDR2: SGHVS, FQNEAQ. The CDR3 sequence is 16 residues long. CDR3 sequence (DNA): TGTGCCAGCAGCCCTTTAGCGGGGGGCAAACAAGAGACCCAGTACTTC. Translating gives CASSPLAGGKQETQYF.

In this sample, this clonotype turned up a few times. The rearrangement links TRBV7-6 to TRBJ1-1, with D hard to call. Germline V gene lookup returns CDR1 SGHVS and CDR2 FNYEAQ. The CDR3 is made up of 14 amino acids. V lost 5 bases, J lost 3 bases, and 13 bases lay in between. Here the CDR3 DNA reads TGTGCCAGCAGCCCCCCGGTATGGGACACTGAAGCTTTCTTT. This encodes CASSPPVWDTEAFF.

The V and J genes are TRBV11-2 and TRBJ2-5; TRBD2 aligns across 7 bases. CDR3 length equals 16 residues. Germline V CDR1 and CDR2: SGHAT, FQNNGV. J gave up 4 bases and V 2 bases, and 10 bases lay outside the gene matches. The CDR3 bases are TGTGCCAGCAGCTTAAGCCCAGTGCCGGGAGGAGAGACCCAGTACTTC. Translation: CASSLSPVPGGETQYF.

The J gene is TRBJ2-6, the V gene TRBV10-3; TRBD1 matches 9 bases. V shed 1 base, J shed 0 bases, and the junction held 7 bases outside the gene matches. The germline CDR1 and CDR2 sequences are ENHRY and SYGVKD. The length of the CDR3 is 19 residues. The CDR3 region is CAISEWDRVIYSGANVLTF. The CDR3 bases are TGTGCCATCAGTGAGTGGGACAGGGTTATTTACTCTGGGGCCAACGTCCTGACTTTC.

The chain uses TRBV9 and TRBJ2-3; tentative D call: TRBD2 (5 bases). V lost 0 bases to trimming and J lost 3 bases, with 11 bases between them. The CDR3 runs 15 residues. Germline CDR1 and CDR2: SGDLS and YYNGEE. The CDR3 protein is CASSVVGVRTDTQYF. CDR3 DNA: TGTGCCAGCAGCGTAGTCGGGGTTAGGACAGATACGCAGTATTTT.

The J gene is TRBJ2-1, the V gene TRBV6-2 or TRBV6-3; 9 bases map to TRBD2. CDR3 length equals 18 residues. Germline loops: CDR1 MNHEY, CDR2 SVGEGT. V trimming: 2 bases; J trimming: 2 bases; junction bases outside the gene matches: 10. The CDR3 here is CASSYDDSGGTTYNEQFF. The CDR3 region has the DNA TGTGCCAGCAGTTACGATGATAGCGGGGGAACTACCTACAATGAGCAGTTCTTC.

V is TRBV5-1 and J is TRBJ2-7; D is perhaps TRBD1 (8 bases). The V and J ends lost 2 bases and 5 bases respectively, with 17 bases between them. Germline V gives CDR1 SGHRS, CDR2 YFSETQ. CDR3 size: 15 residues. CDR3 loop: CASSFTGGVSDEQYF. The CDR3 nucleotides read TGCGCCAGCAGCTTTACAGGGGGGGTATCTGACGAGCAGTACTTC.

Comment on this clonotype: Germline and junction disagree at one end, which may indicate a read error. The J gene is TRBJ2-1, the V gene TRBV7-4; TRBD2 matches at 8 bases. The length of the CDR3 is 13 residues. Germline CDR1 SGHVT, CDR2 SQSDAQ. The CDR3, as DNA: TGTGTCAGCACCCCGGGGGGGGCGTATGAGCAGTTCTTC. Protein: CVSTPGGAYEQFF.

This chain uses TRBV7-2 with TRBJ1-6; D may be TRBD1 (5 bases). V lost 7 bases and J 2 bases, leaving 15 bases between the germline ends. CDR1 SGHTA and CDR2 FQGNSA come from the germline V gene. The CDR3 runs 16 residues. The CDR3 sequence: CASIREWGAYNSPLHF. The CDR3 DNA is TGTGCCAGCATCCGGGAGTGGGGGGCCTATAATTCACCCCTCCACTTT.

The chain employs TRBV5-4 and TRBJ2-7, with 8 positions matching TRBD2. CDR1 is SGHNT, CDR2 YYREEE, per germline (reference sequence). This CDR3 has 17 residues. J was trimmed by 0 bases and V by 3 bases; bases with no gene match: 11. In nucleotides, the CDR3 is TGTGCCAGCAGCTCATCTTTTAGCGGGGTCACCTCCTACGAGCAGTACTTC. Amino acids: CASSSSFSGVTSYEQYF.

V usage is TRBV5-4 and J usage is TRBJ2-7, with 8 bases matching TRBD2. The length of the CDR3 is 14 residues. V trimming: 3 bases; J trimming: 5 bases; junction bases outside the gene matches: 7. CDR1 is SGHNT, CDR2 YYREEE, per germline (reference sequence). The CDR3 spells CASSSPGGIDEQYF. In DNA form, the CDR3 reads TGTGCCAGCAGCTCCCCGGGGGGGATCGACGAGCAGTACTTC.

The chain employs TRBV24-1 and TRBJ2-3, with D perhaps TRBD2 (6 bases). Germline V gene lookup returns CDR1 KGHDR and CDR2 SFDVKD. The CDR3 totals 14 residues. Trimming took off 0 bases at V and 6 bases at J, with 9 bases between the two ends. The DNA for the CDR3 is TGTGCCACCAGTGATTTGTCAGGGAGGGATACGCAGTATTTT. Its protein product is CATSDLSGRDTQYF.

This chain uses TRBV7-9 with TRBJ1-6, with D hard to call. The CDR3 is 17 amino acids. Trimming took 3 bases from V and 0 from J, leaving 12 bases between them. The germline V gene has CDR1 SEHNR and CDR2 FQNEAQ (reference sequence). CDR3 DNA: TGTGCCAGCAGCTTGGCCGGGATAAGCTCCTATAATTCACCCCTCCACTTT. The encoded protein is CASSLAGISSYNSPLHF.

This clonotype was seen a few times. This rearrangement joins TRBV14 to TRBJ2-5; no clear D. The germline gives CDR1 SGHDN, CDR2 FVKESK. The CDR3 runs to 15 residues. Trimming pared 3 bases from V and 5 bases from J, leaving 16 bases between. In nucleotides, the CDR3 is TGTGCCAGCAGCCAGGGTCTAACCCTCCGTGAGACCCAGTACTTC. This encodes CASSQGLTLRETQYF.

CDR3 sequence: CASSLQGGGDFTEAFF. The CDR3 nucleotides are TGCGCCAGCAGCCTTCAAGGAGGGGGAGATTTTACTGAAGCTTTCTTT. This rearrangement joins TRBV4-1 to TRBJ1-1; possibly TRBD1 for D (6 bases). The CDR3 runs to 16 residues. Germline values: CDR1 MGHRA, CDR2 YSYEKL. V lost 4 bases, J lost 5 bases, and 20 bases lay in between.

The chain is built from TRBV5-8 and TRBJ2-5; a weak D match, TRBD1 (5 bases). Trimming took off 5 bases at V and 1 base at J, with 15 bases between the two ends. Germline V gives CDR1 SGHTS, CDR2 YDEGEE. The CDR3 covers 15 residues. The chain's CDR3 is CASRRPVGLQETQYF. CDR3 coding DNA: TGTGCCAGCAGGCGGCCGGTGGGGCTCCAAGAGACCCAGTACTTC.

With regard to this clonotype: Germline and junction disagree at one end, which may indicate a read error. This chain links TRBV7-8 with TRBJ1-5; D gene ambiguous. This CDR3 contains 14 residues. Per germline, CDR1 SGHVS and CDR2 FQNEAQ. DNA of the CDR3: TGTGCCAGCAGCTTAGGCATTAGCAATCAGCTCCAGCATTTT. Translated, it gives CASSLGISNQLQHF.

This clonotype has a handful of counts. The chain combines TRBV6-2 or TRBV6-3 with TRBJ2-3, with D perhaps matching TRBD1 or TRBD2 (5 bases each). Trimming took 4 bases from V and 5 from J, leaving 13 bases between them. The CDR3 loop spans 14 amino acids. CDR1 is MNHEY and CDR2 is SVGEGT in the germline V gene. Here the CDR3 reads CASSFLRGQDTQYF. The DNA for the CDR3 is TGTGCCAGCAGTTTCCTGAGGGGCCAAGATACGCAGTATTTT.

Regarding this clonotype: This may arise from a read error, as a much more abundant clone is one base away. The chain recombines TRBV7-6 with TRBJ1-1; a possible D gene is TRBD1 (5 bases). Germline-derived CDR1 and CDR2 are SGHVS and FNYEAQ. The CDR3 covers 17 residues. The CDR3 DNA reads TGTGCCGGCAGCCCCCCGCCAGGACGGGGCATGAACACTGAAGCTTTCTTT. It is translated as CAGSPPPGRGMNTEAFF.

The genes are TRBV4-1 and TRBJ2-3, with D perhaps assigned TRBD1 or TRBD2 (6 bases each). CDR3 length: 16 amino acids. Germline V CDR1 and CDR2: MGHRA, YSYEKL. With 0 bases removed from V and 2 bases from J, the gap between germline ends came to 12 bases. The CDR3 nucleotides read TGCGCCAGCAGCCAAGAGGGGGGCCTCGTCACAGATACGCAGTATTTT. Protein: CASSQEGGLVTDTQYF.

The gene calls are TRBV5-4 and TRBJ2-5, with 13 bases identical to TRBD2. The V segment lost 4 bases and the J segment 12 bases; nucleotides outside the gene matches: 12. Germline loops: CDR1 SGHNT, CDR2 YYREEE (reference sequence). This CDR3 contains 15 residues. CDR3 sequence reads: CASSPGLAGQLQKYF. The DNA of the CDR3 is TGTGCCAGCAGCCCGGGACTAGCGGGACAATTACAGAAGTACTTC. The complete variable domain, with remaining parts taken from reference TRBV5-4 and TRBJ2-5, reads ETGVTQSPTHLIKTRGQQVTLRCSSQSGHNTVSWYQQALGQGPQFIFQYYREEENGRGNFPPRFSGLQFPNYSSELNVNALELDDSALYLCASSPGLAGQLQKYFGPGTRLLVL.

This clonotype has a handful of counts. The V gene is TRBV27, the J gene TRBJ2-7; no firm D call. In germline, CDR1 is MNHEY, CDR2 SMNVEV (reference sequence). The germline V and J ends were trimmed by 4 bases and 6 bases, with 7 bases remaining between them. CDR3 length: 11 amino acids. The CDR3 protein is CASSSNTEQYF. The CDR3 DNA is TGTGCCAGCAGTTCGAATACCGAGCAGTACTTC.

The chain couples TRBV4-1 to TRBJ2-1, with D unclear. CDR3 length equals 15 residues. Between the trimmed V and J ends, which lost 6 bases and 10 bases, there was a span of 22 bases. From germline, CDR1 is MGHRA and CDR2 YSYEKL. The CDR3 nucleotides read TGCGCCAGCAGTCAGACGATTCTGGACGGCGACGAGCAGTTCTTC. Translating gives CASSQTILDGDEQFF.

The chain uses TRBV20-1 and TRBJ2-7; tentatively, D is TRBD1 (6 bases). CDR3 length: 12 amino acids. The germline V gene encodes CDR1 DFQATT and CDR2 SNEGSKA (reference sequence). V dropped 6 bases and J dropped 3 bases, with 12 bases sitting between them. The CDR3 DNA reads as TGCAGTGCCGCGGACAGATACTACGAGCAGTACTTC. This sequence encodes CSAADRYYEQYF.

CDR3 in DNA: TGCAGTGCTAGAGAATTGGGGATTTACACTGAAGCTTTCTTT. It yields the protein CSARELGIYTEAFF. The chain carries TRBV20-1 and TRBJ1-1; D gene uncertain. There are 14 residues in the CDR3. Trimming cost V 0 bases and J 3 bases, with 11 bases left between them. CDR1 DFQATT and CDR2 SNEGSKA come from the germline V gene (reference sequence).

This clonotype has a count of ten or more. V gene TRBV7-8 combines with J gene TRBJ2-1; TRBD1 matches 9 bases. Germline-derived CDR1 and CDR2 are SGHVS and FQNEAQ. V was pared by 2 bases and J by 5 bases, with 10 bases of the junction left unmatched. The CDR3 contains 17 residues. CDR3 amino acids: CASSLRTGTGRNNEQFF. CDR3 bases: TGTGCCAGCAGCTTACGAACCGGGACAGGGAGAAACAATGAGCAGTTCTTC.

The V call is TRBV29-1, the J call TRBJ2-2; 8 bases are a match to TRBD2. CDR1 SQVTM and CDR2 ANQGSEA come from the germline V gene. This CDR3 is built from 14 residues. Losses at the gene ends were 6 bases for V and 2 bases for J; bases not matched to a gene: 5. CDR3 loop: CSVVSGENTGELFF. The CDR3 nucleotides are TGCAGCGTCGTTAGCGGGGAAAACACCGGGGAGCTGTTTTTT.